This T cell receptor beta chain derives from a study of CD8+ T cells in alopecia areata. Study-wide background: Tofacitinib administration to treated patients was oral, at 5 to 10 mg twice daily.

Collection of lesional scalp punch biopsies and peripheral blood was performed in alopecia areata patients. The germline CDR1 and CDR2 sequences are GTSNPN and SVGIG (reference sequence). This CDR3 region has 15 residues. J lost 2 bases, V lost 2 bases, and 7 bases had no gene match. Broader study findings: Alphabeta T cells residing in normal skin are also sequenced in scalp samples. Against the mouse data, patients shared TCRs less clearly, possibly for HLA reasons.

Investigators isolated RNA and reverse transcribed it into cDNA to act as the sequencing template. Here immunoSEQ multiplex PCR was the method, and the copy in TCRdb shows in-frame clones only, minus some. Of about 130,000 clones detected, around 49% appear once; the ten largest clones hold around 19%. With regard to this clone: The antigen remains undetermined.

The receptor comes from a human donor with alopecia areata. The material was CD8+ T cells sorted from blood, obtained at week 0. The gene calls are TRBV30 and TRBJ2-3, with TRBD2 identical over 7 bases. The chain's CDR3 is CAWSPLADYTDTQYF. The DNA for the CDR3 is TGTGCCTGGAGTCCTCTAGCGGACTACACAGATACGCAGTATTTT.